Following are 20 T cell receptor beta chains from one sample sequenced in a study of PD-1 blockade in classical Hodgkin lymphoma. Libraries were prepared by immunoSEQ multiplex PCR; TCRdb keeps only in-frame clonotypes and omits some of them. The sample has roughly 62,000 clones, 88% seen once. Brentuximab vedotin exposure varied, and every patient relapsed after autologous stem cell transplantation. Sequenced here: peripheral blood mononuclear cells (PBMCs), sampled at baseline. The receptors were gathered from a human donor with classical Hodgkin lymphoma.

V gene TRBV18 combines with J gene TRBJ1-2, with unresolved D. The germline CDR1 and CDR2 sequences are KGHSH and LQKENI. Trimming removed 1 base at V and 0 bases at J, with 12 bases between. The CDR3 extends over 16 amino acids. In DNA, the CDR3 is TGTGCCAGCTCACCACTCAGGATTGGGGCTAACTATGGCTACACCTTC. Its translation: CASSPLRIGANYGYTF.

The rearrangement joins TRBV27 to TRBJ1-6, with unresolved D. Trimming took off 4 bases at V and 4 bases at J, with 11 bases between the two ends. This CDR3 is 15 amino acids long. CDR1 and CDR2 from the germline V gene are MNHEY and SMNVEV (reference sequence). CDR3 DNA sequence: TGTGCCAGCAGTTCCCCAGATATTTATAATTCACCCCTCCACTTT. Its translation is CASSSPDIYNSPLHF.

V and J are TRBV19 and TRBJ1-1, with unresolved D. From germline, CDR1 is LNHDA and CDR2 SQIVND (reference sequence). V was pared by 4 bases and J by 7 bases, with 16 bases between. The CDR3 consists of 14 residues. The CDR3 spells CASSNGRSRIEAFF. CDR3 bases: TGTGCCAGTAGTAATGGACGGAGCAGGATTGAAGCTTTCTTT.

CDR3 residues: CASTPGYNSPLHF. The DNA of the CDR3 is TGTGCCAGCACCCCCGGGTATAATTCACCCCTCCACTTT. The chain uses TRBV2 and TRBJ1-6; D not certain. V was cut by 7 bases and J by 4 bases, with 8 bases left in between. The V gene's germline CDR1 is SNHLY and CDR2 FYNNEI. The CDR3 length is 13 residues. Drawing the rest from reference TRBV2 and TRBJ1-6, the complete variable domain is EPEVTQTPSHQVTQMGQEVILRCVPISNHLYFYWYRQILGQKVEFLVSFYNNEISEKSEIFDDQFSVERPDGSNFTLKIRSTKLEDSAMYFCASTPGYNSPLHFGNGTRLTVT.

The chain joins TRBV18 to TRBJ2-7, with TRBD2 matching over 12 bases. The CDR3 is made up of 15 amino acids. V was clipped by 1 base and J by 2 bases; unmatched bases: 0. Germline V gives CDR1 KGHSH, CDR2 LQKENI. The CDR3 DNA follows: TGTGCCAGCTCACCACGGACTAGCGGGGCCTACGAGCAGTACTTC. Translated, it gives CASSPRTSGAYEQYF.

This rearrangement joins TRBV6-1 to TRBJ1-5, with D perhaps TRBD1 (6 bases). This CDR3 contains 15 residues. V lost 3 bases and J 2 bases, leaving 11 bases between the germline ends. CDR1 is MNHNS and CDR2 is SASEGT in the germline V gene. As DNA, the CDR3 is TGTGCCAGCAGTGATGTGGGGGCCGGCAATCAGCCCCAGCATTTT. Residues: CASSDVGAGNQPQHF.

V gene TRBV7-6 combines with J gene TRBJ2-3; D gene ambiguous. The CDR3 has 16 residues. Trimming removed 5 bases from V and 0 bases from J, with 15 bases in between. CDR1 SGHVS and CDR2 FNYEAQ come from the germline V gene. CDR3 region: CASSDVRRASTDTQYF. The CDR3 bases are TGTGCCAGCAGCGACGTCAGAAGAGCTAGCACAGATACGCAGTATTTT.

The chain links TRBV28 to TRBJ1-4, with 9 bases fitting TRBD1. CDR1 is MDHEN and CDR2 is SYDVKM in the germline V gene. Losses at the gene ends were 5 bases for V and 7 bases for J; bases not matched to a gene: 8. The CDR3 extends over 15 amino acids. The CDR3 region has the DNA TGTGCCAGCAGTACCCGGTGGGACAGGGTTGAAAAACTGTTTTTT. Protein sequence: CASSTRWDRVEKLFF.

The chain uses TRBV7-2 and TRBJ2-7, with 8 bases identical to TRBD2. This CDR3 comprises 14 residues. Germline V gene sequence: CDR1 SGHTA, CDR2 FQGNSA. The V and J ends lost 2 bases and 2 bases, in that order; junction bases with no gene match: 2. Written as DNA, the CDR3 is TGTGCCAGCAGCTTATCAGCGGGGGCCTACGAGCAGTACTTC. Residues: CASSLSAGAYEQYF. The full variable domain, completed using reference TRBV7-2 and TRBJ2-7, is GAGVSQSPSNKVTEKGKDVELRCDPISGHTALYWYRQSLGQGLEFLIYFQGNSAPDKSGLPSDRFSAERTGGSVSTLTIQRTQQEDSAVYLCASSLSAGAYEQYFGPGTRLTVT.

V is TRBV28 and J is TRBJ2-7; D is perhaps TRBD1 (5 bases). This CDR3 is 14 amino acids long. V lost 9 bases, J lost 0 bases, and 15 bases lay in between. Germline V gene lookup returns CDR1 MDHEN and CDR2 SYDVKM. The CDR3 reads CASSDRTSSYEQYF. The CDR3 DNA reads TGTGCCAGTAGTGACAGAACGAGCTCCTACGAGCAGTACTTC.

The chain recombines TRBV5-6 with TRBJ1-5; D ambiguous. This CDR3 has 19 residues. CDR1 SGHDT and CDR2 YYEEEE come from the germline V gene. Trimming took off 1 base at V and 2 bases at J, with 22 bases between the two ends. The CDR3 sequence: CASSLTLGGLNWGNQPQHF. For the CDR3, the DNA is TGTGCCAGCAGCTTGACCCTCGGCGGCCTTAATTGGGGCAATCAGCCCCAGCATTTT.

This clone was observed a single time. The chain recombines TRBV7-2 with TRBJ2-1; 8 positions agree with TRBD2. Trimming took 5 bases from V and 7 from J; bases not matched to a gene: 13. This CDR3 region has 16 residues. The germline CDR1 and CDR2 sequences are SGHTA and FQGNSA. This chain's CDR3 is CASSTEGGGSFNEQFF. Written as DNA, the CDR3 is TGTGCCAGCAGCACCGAAGGCGGGGGGTCTTTTAATGAGCAGTTCTTC.

This chain connects TRBV27 to TRBJ1-6; D is uncertain. This CDR3 is 15 amino acids long. Germline V gene data show CDR1 as MNHEY and CDR2 as SMNVEV (reference sequence). Deletions cut 3 bases from V and 9 bases from J, with 15 bases between. The CDR3 here is CASSFPPGSSSPLHF. The CDR3 region has the DNA TGTGCCAGCAGTTTTCCCCCGGGTTCCTCTTCACCCCTCCACTTT.

This chain connects TRBV28 to TRBJ1-4; maybe TRBD1 (6 bases). V shed 5 bases and J shed 14 bases, with 15 bases lying between them. CDR3 length equals 12 residues. The germline V gene has CDR1 MDHEN and CDR2 SYDVKM. The CDR3 sequence: CASSPNRAGLFF. CDR3 nucleotide sequence: TGTGCCAGCAGTCCAAACAGGGCCGGGCTGTTTTTT.

The chain couples TRBV10-2 to TRBJ1-2, with a possible D match to TRBD1 (5 bases). The V end lost 3 bases, the J end lost 3 bases, and 11 bases lay between the germline ends. Germline CDR1 and CDR2: WSHSY and SAAADI. The CDR3 is 14 amino acids. The CDR3 is CASSERGPDYGYTF. Here the CDR3 DNA reads TGCGCCAGCAGTGAAAGGGGACCCGACTATGGCTACACCTTC.

This rearrangement joins TRBV6-5 to TRBJ1-1; D unresolved. This CDR3 spans 12 amino acids. The V end lost 3 bases, the J end lost 12 bases, and 14 bases lay between the germline ends. Germline lookup yields CDR1 MNHEY and CDR2 SVGAGI. This chain's CDR3 is CASSYRVQSTFF. As DNA, the CDR3 is TGTGCCAGCAGTTATCGTGTACAGTCAACTTTCTTT.

This sequence joins TRBV21-1 and TRBJ2-3; the table's D call of TRBD1 was not tested on the DNA. TRBV21-1 is a recognized pseudogene. CDR3 length equals 15 residues. The CDR3 DNA sequence: TGTGCCAGCCTCACCCCCGGGACAGGGACAGATACGCAGTATTTT. It yields the protein CASLTPGTGTDTQYF.

The J gene is TRBJ2-7, the V gene TRBV7-2; 8 nucleotides align to TRBD2. Unmatched junction bases numbered 7, after V lost 3 bases and J lost 3 bases. The CDR3 is made up of 15 amino acids. CDR1 SGHTA and CDR2 FQGNSA come from the germline V gene. CDR3 residues: CASSFAGGRDYEQYF. Written as DNA, the CDR3 is TGTGCCAGCAGCTTCGCGGGGGGCAGGGACTACGAGCAGTACTTC.

V gene TRBV6-5 combines with J gene TRBJ2-1; 10 nucleotides match TRBD1. Germline values: CDR1 MNHEY, CDR2 SVGAGI. Trimming cost V 8 bases and J 6 bases; bases outside gene matches: 7. The CDR3 is made up of 14 amino acids. CDR3 sequence reads: CASHDRGRFNEQFF. CDR3 in DNA: TGTGCCAGCCACGACAGGGGGCGATTCAATGAGCAGTTCTTC.

The chain combines TRBV11-2 with TRBJ2-1; D is unresolved. Per the germline V gene, CDR1 is SGHAT and CDR2 is FQNNGV. V was shortened by 5 bases and J by 9 bases, with 11 bases between the two germline ends. This CDR3 has 12 residues. CDR3 loop: CASSGLSGEQFF. CDR3 nucleotides: TGTGCCAGCAGCGGTCTCAGTGGTGAGCAGTTCTTC.